These 11 T cell receptor beta chains came from one sample sequenced in a study of blood T cell repertoires in COVID-19. Measured with immunoSEQ multiplex PCR; TCRdb has only the in-frame clones, and not every one. The table lists about 300,000 clones, approximately 85% of them singletons. Sequenced sample: peripheral blood. Source of these receptors: a woman aged 50 to 60 with acute or convalescent COVID-19.

The V and J genes are TRBV6-5 and TRBJ1-3; 7 bases line up with TRBD1. The CDR3 runs to 14 residues. Losses at the gene ends were 5 bases for V and 6 bases for J; bases not matched to a gene: 7. Per germline, CDR1 MNHEY and CDR2 SVGAGI. The CDR3 DNA follows: TGTGCCAGCAGTCCGACAGGGATTAAAAACACCATATATTTT. Residues: CASSPTGIKNTIYF.

The chain couples TRBV25-1 to TRBJ2-1; 7 nucleotides align to TRBD2. Trimming at V came to 3 bases and at J to 0 bases, leaving 5 bases not matched to a gene. The CDR3 spans 16 residues. Germline CDR1 reads MGHDK; CDR2 reads SYGVNS. Here the CDR3 reads CASSEGGRNSYNEQFF. The CDR3 DNA is TGTGCCAGCAGTGAGGGAGGGAGGAACTCCTACAATGAGCAGTTCTTC.

V gene TRBV30 combines with J gene TRBJ1-1; unclear D gene. The V end lost 5 bases, the J end lost 1 base, and 11 bases lay between the germline ends. Germline-derived CDR1 and CDR2 are GTSNPN and SVGIG (reference sequence). CDR3 length: 13 amino acids. The CDR3 loop reads CAWSVKTNTEAFF. The CDR3 DNA is TGTGCCTGGTCGGTAAAAACGAACACTGAAGCTTTCTTT.

The rearrangement joins TRBV5-1 to TRBJ2-7; maybe TRBD2 (6 bases). V was shortened by 0 bases and J by 3 bases, with 13 bases between the two germline ends. Germline V gene data show CDR1 as SGHRS and CDR2 as YFSETQ. CDR3 length equals 15 residues. The CDR3, as DNA: TGCGCCAGCAGCTTGGGGTCGGGAGACGTCTACGAGCAGTACTTC. Amino acid sequence: CASSLGSGDVYEQYF.

This clone came up a few times. The V gene is TRBV4-3, the J gene TRBJ2-7; D might be TRBD2 (6 bases). V lost 3 bases to trimming and J lost 3 bases, with 9 bases between them. The CDR3 is 13 residues long. Looked up from germline, CDR1 is LGHNA and CDR2 is YSLEER. The CDR3 bases are TGCGCCAGCAGCCACCGACTAGACTACGAGCAGTACTTC. Its translation: CASSHRLDYEQYF.

V is TRBV7-2 and J is TRBJ2-5, with TRBD2 matching 15 bases. V shed 3 bases, J shed 9 bases, and the junction held 5 bases outside the gene matches. The CDR3 is 15 amino acids. Germline V gene data show CDR1 as SGHTA and CDR2 as FQGNSA. CDR3 DNA sequence: TGTGCCAGCAGCTTGGGACTAGCGGGGGGTCAAGCCCAGTACTTC. Its translation: CASSLGLAGGQAQYF.

The chain combines TRBV5-1 with TRBJ2-7, with 8 bases lining up with TRBD1. The CDR3 is 14 amino acids. Germline assignment: CDR1 SGHRS and CDR2 YFSETQ. The J segment lost 5 bases and the V segment lost 0 bases, leaving 4 bases of the junction unmatched. The CDR3 protein is CASSLGQGTDEQYF. As DNA, the CDR3 is TGCGCCAGCAGCTTGGGACAGGGGACGGACGAGCAGTACTTC.

The chain is built from TRBV7-9 and TRBJ2-7, with D possibly being TRBD1 (6 bases). Germline CDR1 SEHNR, CDR2 FQNEAQ (reference sequence). Trimming cost V 5 bases and J 0 bases, with 11 bases left between them. The CDR3 length is 14 residues. Here the CDR3 reads CASSPQGYSYEQYF. CDR3 nucleotides: TGTGCCAGCAGCCCGCAGGGGTACTCCTACGAGCAGTACTTC.

The rearrangement joins TRBV13 to TRBJ2-2; possibly TRBD1 for D (5 bases). V lost 2 bases, J lost 3 bases, and 13 bases lay in between. The CDR3 is 16 residues long. The germline gives CDR1 PRHDT, CDR2 FYEKMQ (reference sequence). The CDR3 reads CASSLTKTDYTGELFF. The CDR3 DNA reads as TGTGCCAGCAGCTTAACGAAGACAGACTACACCGGGGAGCTGTTTTTT.

V gene TRBV27 combines with J gene TRBJ2-7, with D perhaps matching TRBD2 (5 bases). Germline loops: CDR1 MNHEY, CDR2 SMNVEV (reference sequence). This CDR3 spans 15 amino acids. Between the trimmed V and J ends, which lost 1 base and 2 bases, there was a span of 12 bases. CDR3 DNA: TGTGCCAGCAGTTTATTTAGCGTAGACCCCTACGAGCAGTACTTC. This translates into CASSLFSVDPYEQYF.

This clone was seen a few times. The chain carries TRBV18 and TRBJ2-7, with D tentatively TRBD1 (5 bases). The germline V and J ends were trimmed by 5 bases and 0 bases, with 14 bases remaining between them. Germline values: CDR1 KGHSH, CDR2 LQKENI. The CDR3 consists of 15 residues. CDR3 bases: TGTGCCAGCTCAGACAGCCCAGTCAGCTCCTACGAGCAGTACTTC. Encoded protein: CASSDSPVSSYEQYF. Together with reference TRBV18 and TRBJ2-7, the CDR3 gives the full variable domain: NAGVMQNPRHLVRRRGQEARLRCSPMKGHSHVYWYRQLPEEGLKFMVYLQKENIIDESGMPKERFSAEFPKEGPSILRIQQVVRGDSAAYFCASSDSPVSSYEQYFGPGTRLTVT.